Here is one TCR beta chain with its context. Antigen specificity is unknown. This record comes from a study of T-cell reconstitution after alpha-beta-depleted transplantation in children. The CDR3 spans 16 residues. V dropped 0 bases and J dropped 2 bases, with 13 bases sitting between them. Germline lookup yields CDR1 LGHNA and CDR2 YSLEER. Unique molecular identifiers were built into the TCRbeta library. TCRdb used MiXCR to reprocess the PCR reads, holding one entry per CDR3 protein. The table lists around 300,000 distinct CDR3 sequences, over 7% of them singletons. Study-level findings and limits: Surviving recipient cells, namely T cells and thymic progenitors, were the source of high day-60 TCRbeta diversity in some patients. Expanded graft clones numbering several hundred reportedly gave rise to alpha-beta T cells about two months after transplant. Counts and diversity of T cells one year after transplant came mostly from newly produced T cells.

This TCR was recovered from a female patient between 2 and 15 years old who had a stem cell transplant for Fanconi anemia, so the T cells may come from the graft donor. The genes are TRBV4-3 and TRBJ1-2, with D uncertain. This material consisted of peripheral blood, taken 360 days after TCRalphabeta/CD19-depleted stem cell transplant. The CDR3 DNA is TGCGCCAGCAGCCAAGATAACGGCCGGCGAAACTATGGCTACACCTTC. It codes for CASSQDNGRRNYGYTF.